The 32 T cell receptor beta chains below all came from one sample that was sequenced in a study of cytomegalovirus exposure and HLA in healthy donors. The PCR was carried out with 60 Vbeta primers and 13 Jbeta primers. Assay used: immunoSEQ multiplex PCR; TCRdb lists only in-frame clones, some missing. Counted here are approximately 130,000 clones, around 84% occurring once; the ten biggest clones make up about 1.8%. Source material: PBMCs. These receptor sequences come from a man younger than 35 in good health and CMV-seronegative.

The V and J genes are TRBV29-1 and TRBJ1-1; D is unclear. CDR1 SQVTM and CDR2 ANQGSEA come from the germline V gene. The CDR3 loop spans 10 amino acids. Trimming removed 5 bases at V and 8 bases at J, with 9 bases between. The CDR3 DNA reads as TGCAGCGTTTCAGTCCAGGAAGCTTTCTTT. Protein sequence: CSVSVQEAFF.

The chain uses TRBV12-5 and TRBJ2-3, with D uncertain. The CDR3 has 14 amino acids. Germline assignment: CDR1 LGHNT and CDR2 FRNRAP. Trimming pared 2 bases from V and 0 bases from J, leaving 6 bases between. CDR3 in amino acids: CASGLPSSTDTQYF. CDR3 DNA sequence: TGTGCTAGTGGTTTGCCGTCTAGCACAGATACGCAGTATTTT. The full variable domain, completed using reference TRBV12-5 and TRBJ2-3, is DARVTQTPRHKVTEMGQEVTMRCQPILGHNTVFWYRQTMMQGLELLAYFRNRAPLDDSGMPKDRFSAEMPDATLATLKIQPSEPRDSAVYFCASGLPSSTDTQYFGPGTRLTVL.

This clone was detected only a few times. Different DNA sequences within this sample yield the same CDR3. The V call is TRBV6-5, the J call TRBJ1-2; 8 bases map to TRBD1. V was pared by 4 bases and J by 8 bases, with 3 bases of the junction left unmatched. The CDR3 length is 12 residues. Germline CDR1 MNHEY, CDR2 SVGAGI. The CDR3 loop is CASSLGQGGYTF. CDR3 sequence (DNA): TGTGCCAGCAGTTTAGGACAGGGAGGCTACACCTTC.

V gene TRBV19 combines with J gene TRBJ1-6; TRBD1 aligns across 7 bases. The CDR3 consists of 18 residues. With V trimmed by 7 bases and J by 0 bases, 12 bases remained unmatched. CDR1 and CDR2 from the germline V gene are LNHDA and SQIVND (reference sequence). The CDR3 region is CASNSEQGTSSYNSPLHF. The CDR3 DNA reads as TGTGCCAGTAACAGCGAACAGGGGACTAGCTCCTATAATTCACCCCTCCACTTT.

This chain uses TRBV6-1 with TRBJ1-5, with 8 bases aligning to TRBD1. CDR1 is MNHNS and CDR2 is SASEGT in the germline V gene. Losses at the gene ends were 1 base for V and 2 bases for J; bases not matched to a gene: 1. The CDR3 is made up of 15 amino acids. In nucleotides, the CDR3 is TGTGCCAGCAGTGAAGTGACAGGGGGCAATCAGCCCCAGCATTTT. Amino acid sequence: CASSEVTGGNQPQHF.

The CDR3 loop is CASSVAQAFTYEQYF. Written as DNA, the CDR3 is TGTGCCAGCAGTGTGGCACAGGCGTTCACCTACGAGCAGTACTTC. The rearrangement links TRBV2 to TRBJ2-7; possible D gene TRBD1, 5 bases. This CDR3 region has 15 residues. Per the germline V gene, CDR1 is SNHLY and CDR2 is FYNNEI. The germline V and J ends were trimmed by 4 bases and 2 bases, with 15 bases remaining between them. The full variable domain, completed using reference TRBV2 and TRBJ2-7, is EPEVTQTPSHQVTQMGQEVILRCVPISNHLYFYWYRQILGQKVEFLVSFYNNEISEKSEIFDDQFSVERPDGSNFTLKIRSTKLEDSAMYFCASSVAQAFTYEQYFGPGTRLTVT.

The chain combines TRBV29-1 with TRBJ2-7; D unresolved. Germline V gene lookup returns CDR1 SQVTM and CDR2 ANQGSEA. This CDR3 spans 11 amino acids. Trimming removed 4 bases at V and 0 bases at J, with 4 bases between. CDR3: CSVGGSYEQYF. The CDR3 bases are TGCAGCGTTGGAGGCTCCTACGAGCAGTACTTC.

The V gene is TRBV11-2, the J gene TRBJ2-7; 7 nucleotides agree with TRBD1. The germline CDR1 and CDR2 sequences are SGHAT and FQNNGV. J gave up 3 bases and V 0 bases, and 8 bases lay outside the gene matches. This CDR3 contains 16 residues. In DNA form, the CDR3 reads TGTGCCAGCAGCTTAGACCCGGGACAGAACCGCTACGAGCAGTACTTC. Translation gives CASSLDPGQNRYEQYF. Full variable domain (rest looked up from reference TRBV11-2 and TRBJ2-7): EAGVAQSPRYKIIEKRQSVAFWCNPISGHATLYWYQQILGQGPKLLIQFQNNGVVDDSQLPKDRFSAERLKGVDSTLKIQPAKLEDSAVYLCASSLDPGQNRYEQYFGPGTRLTVT.

The chain carries TRBV5-1 and TRBJ1-2; TRBD1 might be the D (6 bases). Germline V gene lookup returns CDR1 SGHRS and CDR2 YFSETQ. The CDR3 sequence is 13 residues long. Trimming removed 2 bases at V and 2 bases at J, with 7 bases between. CDR3: CASSLGTNYGYTF. In DNA, the CDR3 is TGCGCCAGCAGCTTAGGGACAAACTATGGCTACACCTTC.

This clone was picked up a small number of times. The chain carries TRBV19 and TRBJ2-7; no firm D call. Germline lookup yields CDR1 LNHDA and CDR2 SQIVND (reference sequence). Between the trimmed V and J ends, which lost 3 bases and 1 base, there was a span of 7 bases. The CDR3 length is 13 residues. CDR3 amino acids: CASSMSASYEQYF. The DNA of the CDR3 is TGTGCCAGTAGTATGAGCGCTTCCTACGAGCAGTACTTC.

The V gene is TRBV9, the J gene TRBJ1-2; no clear D. Germline-derived CDR1 and CDR2 are SGDLS and YYNGEE. V lost 4 bases and J 0 bases, leaving 7 bases between the germline ends. CDR3 length equals 13 residues. The CDR3 bases are TGTGCCAGCAGCACTCCCCCTAACTATGGCTACACCTTC. Protein product: CASSTPPNYGYTF.

A few counts support this clone. In DNA form, the CDR3 reads TGTGCCAGCAGCTTAGTTCGGGAGGTGAGGGACGAGCAGTACTTC. Its protein product is CASSLVREVRDEQYF. This sequence joins TRBV7-2 and TRBJ2-7; 7 positions agree with TRBD2. Germline loops: CDR1 SGHTA, CDR2 FQGNSA. V shed 1 base and J 5 bases; nucleotides not matched to a gene: 8. CDR3 length equals 15 residues.

The chain carries TRBV29-1 and TRBJ2-7; 7 nucleotides align to TRBD1. After removal of 4 bases from V and 3 bases from J, the junction contained 6 bases not matched to a gene. The germline CDR1 and CDR2 sequences are SQVTM and ANQGSEA. The CDR3 extends over 13 amino acids. The CDR3 DNA is TGCAGCGTTGCAACAGGGGTGCGCTACGAGCAGTACTTC. It encodes CSVATGVRYEQYF.

The chain carries TRBV5-4 and TRBJ1-1; TRBD1 is a possible D gene (6 bases). Per the germline V gene, CDR1 is SGHNT and CDR2 is YYREEE (reference sequence). The CDR3 contains 14 residues. V lost 3 bases and J 1 base, leaving 10 bases between the germline ends. This chain's CDR3 is CASSSGHGNTEAFF. CDR3 coding DNA: TGTGCCAGCAGCTCGGGACACGGGAACACTGAAGCTTTCTTT.

The V call is TRBV5-1, the J call TRBJ2-5, with 8 bases aligning to TRBD1. The CDR3 covers 16 residues. V shed 1 base, J shed 3 bases, and the junction held 8 bases outside the gene matches. Germline V gives CDR1 SGHRS, CDR2 YFSETQ. CDR3 nucleotides: TGCGCCAGCAGCTTGAATATCCAGGACAGGGAAGAGACCCAGTACTTC. This codes for CASSLNIQDREETQYF.

V and J are TRBV13 and TRBJ2-3; D not certain. The CDR3 loop spans 14 amino acids. Germline-derived CDR1 and CDR2 are PRHDT and FYEKMQ (reference sequence). The V gene lost 4 bases and the J gene lost 4 bases, with 12 bases spanning the gap. CDR3 nucleotides: TGTGCCAGCAGCTACCCCCTAAAGCCAGATACGCAGTATTTT. Protein product: CASSYPLKPDTQYF. The full variable domain, in which reference TRBV13 and TRBJ2-3 provide the parts outside the CDR3, is AAGVIQSPRHLIKEKRETATLKCYPIPRHDTVYWYQQGPGQDPQFLISFYEKMQSDKGSIPDRFSAQQFSDYHSELNMSSLELGDSALYFCASSYPLKPDTQYFGPGTRLTVL.

This chain's CDR3 is CASSYSGLNTEAFF. DNA of the CDR3: TGTGCCAGCAGTTACTCCGGGTTGAACACTGAAGCTTTCTTT. The rearrangement uses TRBV6-5 and TRBJ1-1; D is unresolved. The CDR3 contains 14 residues. Trimming cost V 0 bases and J 0 bases, with 5 bases left between them. Germline V lookup: CDR1 MNHEY, CDR2 SVGAGI.

The rearrangement uses TRBV19 and TRBJ2-3, with 12 bases that match TRBD2. In germline, CDR1 is LNHDA, CDR2 SQIVND (reference sequence). V was clipped by 5 bases and J by 0 bases; unmatched bases: 3. This CDR3 has 16 residues. CDR3 sequence: CASSVTSGGSTDTQYF. In DNA form, the CDR3 reads TGTGCCAGTAGTGTGACTAGCGGGGGTAGCACAGATACGCAGTATTTT.

The chain employs TRBV6-1 and TRBJ1-1; TRBD1 agrees at 9 bases. The CDR3 totals 17 residues. V gave up 4 bases and J gave up 1 base; unmatched junction bases: 10. Germline-derived CDR1 and CDR2 are MNHNS and SASEGT. This CDR3 is CASSATNRGLSNTEAFF. The CDR3 bases are TGTGCCAGCAGTGCGACCAACAGGGGGCTATCGAACACTGAAGCTTTCTTT.

The rearrangement joins TRBV9 to TRBJ2-5; 8 bases are a match to TRBD2. CDR3 length: 14 residues. From germline, CDR1 is SGDLS and CDR2 YYNGEE. Germline trimming cut 2 bases from V and 3 bases from J; bases unmatched to any gene: 3. CDR3 protein: CASSVGSGEETQYF. The CDR3 coding sequence is TGTGCCAGCAGCGTCGGTAGCGGGGAAGAGACCCAGTACTTC.

This chain joins TRBV19 and TRBJ1-2; no definite D call. Per the germline V gene, CDR1 is LNHDA and CDR2 is SQIVND (reference sequence). The CDR3 has 12 amino acids. Trimming removed 10 bases at V and 8 bases at J, with 17 bases between. For the CDR3, the DNA is TGTGCCACCCTTTCGGGGTTGTGGGGCTACACCTTC. Translated, it gives CATLSGLWGYTF.

The chain combines TRBV7-2 with TRBJ1-1; possibly TRBD1 for D (6 bases). Germline V gene sequence: CDR1 SGHTA, CDR2 FQGNSA. Between the trimmed V and J ends, which lost 0 bases and 1 base, there was a span of 6 bases. The CDR3 runs to 14 residues. The CDR3 coding sequence is TGTGCCAGCAGCTTAGCGGGACAGAACACTGAAGCTTTCTTT. Its translation is CASSLAGQNTEAFF.

The V and J genes are TRBV6-6 and TRBJ2-5, with TRBD1 matching 8 bases. CDR1 is MNHNY and CDR2 is SVGAGI in the germline V gene (reference sequence). V lost 5 bases and J lost 1; bases outside the gene matches: 3. This CDR3 is 14 amino acids long. The CDR3 DNA reads as TGTGCCAGCAGTCCTGGACAGGGCCAAGAGACCCAGTACTTC. Protein sequence: CASSPGQGQETQYF.

This clone was detected only once. The chain uses TRBV4-1 and TRBJ1-6, with 9 bases lining up with TRBD1. J lost 6 bases, V lost 1 base, and 4 bases had no gene match. Per the germline V gene, CDR1 is MGHRA and CDR2 is YSYEKL. The CDR3 covers 16 residues. The CDR3: CASSQGDRVGNSPLHF. The DNA of the CDR3 is TGCGCCAGCAGCCAAGGGGACAGGGTGGGTAATTCACCCCTCCACTTT.

Remarks on this clone: Its ends do not fully match the called genes, so a read error is possible. For the CDR3, the DNA is TGTGCCAGCGGTGAAAACCACTTCTACAATGAGCAGTTCTTC. As protein: CASGENHFYNEQFF. The chain links TRBV2 to TRBJ2-1; D remains unclear. CDR1 and CDR2 from the germline V gene are SNHLY and FYNNEI. The CDR3 is 14 residues long.

This chain uses TRBV11-2 with TRBJ1-2; D is unclear. CDR3 length: 12 residues. Germline V lookup: CDR1 SGHAT, CDR2 FQNNGV. With 1 base removed from V and 6 bases from J, the gap between germline ends came to 6 bases. CDR3 loop: CASSLATNGYTF. The CDR3 bases are TGTGCCAGCAGCTTAGCTACTAATGGCTACACCTTC.

The CDR3 is CASSFNRALYGYTF. CDR3 coding DNA: TGCGCCAGCAGCTTTAACAGGGCGCTCTATGGCTACACCTTC. The chain recombines TRBV5-1 with TRBJ1-2, with D perhaps matching TRBD1 (6 bases). Trimming removed 2 bases from V and 4 bases from J, with 12 bases in between. In germline, CDR1 is SGHRS, CDR2 YFSETQ. The CDR3 is 14 amino acids.

This clone was seen a single time. V gene TRBV27 combines with J gene TRBJ2-2; 7 bases align to TRBD1. Trimming cost V 3 bases and J 5 bases; bases outside gene matches: 6. The CDR3 runs to 15 residues. CDR1 and CDR2 from the germline V gene are MNHEY and SMNVEV (reference sequence). For the CDR3, the DNA is TGTGCCAGCAGTTTTAGACCACAGGGGACCGGGGAGCTGTTTTTT. Protein sequence: CASSFRPQGTGELFF.

The chain has TRBV6-6 and TRBJ2-7, with a tentative D call TRBD1 (6 bases). This CDR3 contains 16 residues. CDR1 is MNHNY and CDR2 is SVGAGI in the germline V gene (reference sequence). The V end was cut by 4 bases, the J end by 0 bases, with 16 bases between. The CDR3 here is CASSFGTRPSSYEQYF. CDR3 bases: TGTGCCAGCAGTTTCGGGACAAGGCCTAGCTCCTACGAGCAGTACTTC.

J is TRBJ1-5 and V is TRBV5-5; TRBD1 might be the D (6 bases). This CDR3 has 16 residues. Trimming removed 4 bases from V and 0 bases from J, with 14 bases in between. Germline CDR1 SGHKS, CDR2 YYEKEE (reference sequence). CDR3 sequence (DNA): TGTGCCAGCAGCCCGGGGACACCCGATAGCAATCAGCCCCAGCATTTT. Protein sequence: CASSPGTPDSNQPQHF.

The chain is built from TRBV27 and TRBJ1-2; no firm D call. Trimming took off 2 bases at V and 1 base at J, with 11 bases between the two ends. The germline V gene encodes CDR1 MNHEY and CDR2 SMNVEV (reference sequence). The CDR3 is made up of 15 amino acids. CDR3 loop: CASSLNGVDNYGYTF. The CDR3 nucleotides read TGTGCCAGCAGTTTAAACGGGGTAGATAACTATGGCTACACCTTC.

The J gene is TRBJ2-7, the V gene TRBV10-1; 8 bases match TRBD1. V trimming: 6 bases; J trimming: 2 bases; junction bases outside the gene matches: 6. The CDR3 totals 14 residues. Germline V CDR1 and CDR2: WNHNN, SYGVQD (reference sequence). CDR3 DNA sequence: TGCGCCAGCAGCCATCAGGGGGCACCCTACGAGCAGTACTTC. It yields the protein CASSHQGAPYEQYF.